Sequencing of this T cell receptor beta chain was carried out in a study of blood T cell repertoires in COVID-19. Measured with immunoSEQ multiplex PCR; TCRdb has only the in-frame clones, and not every one. The repertoire holds about 130,000 clones, with less than 90% as singletons. This clone was recorded once. The V gene end was trimmed by 6 bases and the J gene end by 4 bases; junction bases not matched to a gene: 10. CDR1 is SNHLY and CDR2 is FYNNEI in the germline V gene. The CDR3 runs 15 residues. This chain connects TRBV2 to TRBJ1-1; 8 bases are shared with TRBD1. Sample: PBMCs or T cells enriched from blood (not recorded which). The TCR comes from a woman in her fifties or sixties who had recovered from COVID-19. CDR3 region: CASSPGQGGITEAFF. CDR3 nucleotide sequence: TGTGCCAGCAGCCCAGGACAGGGAGGTATCACTGAAGCTTTCTTT.